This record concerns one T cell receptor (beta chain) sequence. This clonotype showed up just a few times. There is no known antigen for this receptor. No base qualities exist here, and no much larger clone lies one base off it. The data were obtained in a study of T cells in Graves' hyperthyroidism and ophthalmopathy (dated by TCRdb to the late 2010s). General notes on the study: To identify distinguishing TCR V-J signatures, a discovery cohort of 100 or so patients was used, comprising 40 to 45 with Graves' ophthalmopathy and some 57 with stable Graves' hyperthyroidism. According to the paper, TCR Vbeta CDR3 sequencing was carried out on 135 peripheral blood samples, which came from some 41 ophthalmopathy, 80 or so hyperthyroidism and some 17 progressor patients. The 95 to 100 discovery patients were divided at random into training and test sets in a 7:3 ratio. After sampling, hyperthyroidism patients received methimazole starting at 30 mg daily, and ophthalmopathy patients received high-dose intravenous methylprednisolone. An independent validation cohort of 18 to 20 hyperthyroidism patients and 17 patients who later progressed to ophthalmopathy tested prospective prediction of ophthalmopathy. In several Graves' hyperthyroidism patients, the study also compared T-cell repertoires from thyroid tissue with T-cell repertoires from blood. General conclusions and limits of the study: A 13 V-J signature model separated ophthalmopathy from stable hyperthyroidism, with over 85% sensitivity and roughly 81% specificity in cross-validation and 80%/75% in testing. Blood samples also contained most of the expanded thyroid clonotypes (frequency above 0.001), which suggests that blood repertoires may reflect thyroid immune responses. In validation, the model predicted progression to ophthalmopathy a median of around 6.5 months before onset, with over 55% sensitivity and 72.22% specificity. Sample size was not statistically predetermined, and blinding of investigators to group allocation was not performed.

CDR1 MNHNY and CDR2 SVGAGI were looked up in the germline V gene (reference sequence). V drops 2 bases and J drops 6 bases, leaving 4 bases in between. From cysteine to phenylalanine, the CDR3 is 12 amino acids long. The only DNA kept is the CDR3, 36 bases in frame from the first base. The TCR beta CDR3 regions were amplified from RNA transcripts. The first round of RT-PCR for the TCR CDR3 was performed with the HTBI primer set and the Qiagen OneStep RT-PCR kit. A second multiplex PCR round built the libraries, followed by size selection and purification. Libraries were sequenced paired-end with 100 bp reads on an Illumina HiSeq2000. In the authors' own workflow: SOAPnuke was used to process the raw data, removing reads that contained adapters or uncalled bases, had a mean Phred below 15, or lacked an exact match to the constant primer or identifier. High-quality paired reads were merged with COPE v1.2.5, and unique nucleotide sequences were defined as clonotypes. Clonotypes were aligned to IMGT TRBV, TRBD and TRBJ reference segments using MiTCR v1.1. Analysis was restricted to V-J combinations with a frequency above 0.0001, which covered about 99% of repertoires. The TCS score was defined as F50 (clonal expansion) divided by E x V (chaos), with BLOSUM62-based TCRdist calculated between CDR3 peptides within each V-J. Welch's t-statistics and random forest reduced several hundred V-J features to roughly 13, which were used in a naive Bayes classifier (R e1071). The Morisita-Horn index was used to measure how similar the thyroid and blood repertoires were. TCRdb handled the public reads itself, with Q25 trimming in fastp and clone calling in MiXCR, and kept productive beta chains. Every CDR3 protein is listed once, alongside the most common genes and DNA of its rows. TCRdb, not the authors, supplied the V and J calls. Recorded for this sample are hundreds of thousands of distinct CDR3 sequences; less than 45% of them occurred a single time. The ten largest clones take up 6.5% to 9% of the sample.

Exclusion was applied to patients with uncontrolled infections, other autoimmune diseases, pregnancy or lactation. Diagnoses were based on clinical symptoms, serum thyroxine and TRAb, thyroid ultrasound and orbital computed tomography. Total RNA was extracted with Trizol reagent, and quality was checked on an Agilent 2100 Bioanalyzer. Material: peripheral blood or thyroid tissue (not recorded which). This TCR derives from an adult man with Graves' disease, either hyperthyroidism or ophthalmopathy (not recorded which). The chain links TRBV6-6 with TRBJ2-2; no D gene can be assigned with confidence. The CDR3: CASSYLSGELFF. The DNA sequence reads TGTGCCAGCAGTTACCTCTCCGGGGAGCTGTTTTTT.